Sequencing of this T cell receptor (beta chain) was carried out in a study of OX40 agonist ivuxolimab in advanced cancers. Study-level information: Head and neck, renal cell, melanoma or hepatocellular carcinoma were the cancers that dose-escalation patients had.

Study-wide results and caveats: In a subset of nonresponders, normalized T-cell clonal expansion was also low. Dosing at 0.1 to 3.0 mg/kg was accompanied by clonal expansion of CD4+ and CD8+ blood T cells by week 6.

In regard to this clone: The antigen is unknown.

Sequencing used immunoSEQ multiplex PCR; TCRdb keeps in-frame clones, though not all of them. The sample shows 70,000 to 75,000 clones, 85% of them seen only once. With V trimmed by 4 bases and J by 2 bases, 15 bases remained unmatched. The CDR3 has 19 amino acids. The germline V gene has CDR1 MDHEN and CDR2 SYDVKM. The source was CD4+ or CD8+ T cells sorted from blood, collected in a trial of the OX40 agonist ivuxolimab. The chain combines TRBV28 with TRBJ2-5, with 11 bases that match TRBD2. This TCR was recovered from an adult with an advanced solid tumor such as melanoma, head and neck, liver or kidney cancer. CDR3 loop: CASSSYRLAGSGQQETQYF. The DNA for the CDR3 is TGTGCCAGCAGTTCCTACAGACTAGCGGGAAGTGGGCAGCAAGAGACCCAGTACTTC.